Reported below is one T cell receptor beta chain. Its antigen is not identified. V was shortened by 7 bases and J by 4 bases, with 12 bases between the two germline ends. The germline CDR1 and CDR2 sequences are DFQATT and SNEGSKA (reference sequence). This CDR3 is 12 amino acids long. TCRdb reprocessed the 5' RACE reads via MiXCR and lists one record per CDR3 protein. The sample lists about 200,000 distinct CDR3 sequences, around a tenth occurring once. The sample is drawn from a study of identical twins. Study-wide results and limits: Abundant beta clonotypes from cord blood bore fewer insertions; memory repertoires lacked this pattern. Out-of-frame alpha sequences shared by twins were enriched for low generation probability.

V and J are TRBV20-1 and TRBJ2-3; maybe TRBD2 (5 bases). The TCR was taken from a woman under 30 in good health. The specimen was memory (CD45RO+) T cells sorted from blood. Written as DNA, the CDR3 is TGCAGTGGCTTGGGAGCCGCAGATACGCAGTATTTT. Protein sequence: CSGLGAADTQYF.